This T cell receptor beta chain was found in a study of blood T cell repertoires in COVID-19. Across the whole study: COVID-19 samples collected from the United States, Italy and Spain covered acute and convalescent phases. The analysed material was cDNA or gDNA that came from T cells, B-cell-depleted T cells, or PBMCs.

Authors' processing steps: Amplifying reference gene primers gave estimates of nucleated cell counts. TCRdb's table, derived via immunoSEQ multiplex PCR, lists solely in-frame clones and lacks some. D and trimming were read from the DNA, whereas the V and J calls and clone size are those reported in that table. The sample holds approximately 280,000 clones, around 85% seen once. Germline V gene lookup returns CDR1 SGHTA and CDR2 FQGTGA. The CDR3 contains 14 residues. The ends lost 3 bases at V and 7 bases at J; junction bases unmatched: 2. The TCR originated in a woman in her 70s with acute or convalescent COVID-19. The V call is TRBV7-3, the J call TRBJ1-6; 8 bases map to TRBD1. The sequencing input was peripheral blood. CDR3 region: CASSLDRVNSPLHF. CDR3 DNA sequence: TGTGCCAGCAGCTTGGACAGGGTAAATTCACCCCTCCACTTT. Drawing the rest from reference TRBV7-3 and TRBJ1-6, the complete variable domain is GAGVSQTPSNKVTEKGKYVELRCDPISGHTALYWYRQSLGQGPEFLIYFQGTGAADDSGLPNDRFFAVRPEGSVSTLKIQRTERGDSAVYLCASSLDRVNSPLHFGNGTRLTVT.